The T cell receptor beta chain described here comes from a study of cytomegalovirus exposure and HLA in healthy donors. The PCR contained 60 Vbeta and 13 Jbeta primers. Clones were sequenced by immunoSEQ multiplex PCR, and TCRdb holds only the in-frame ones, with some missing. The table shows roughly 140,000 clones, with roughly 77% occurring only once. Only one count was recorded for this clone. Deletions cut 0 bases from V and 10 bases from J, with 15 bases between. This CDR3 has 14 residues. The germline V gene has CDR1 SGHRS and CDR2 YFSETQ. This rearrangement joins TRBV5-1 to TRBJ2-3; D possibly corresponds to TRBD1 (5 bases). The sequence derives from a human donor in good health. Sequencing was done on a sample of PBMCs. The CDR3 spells CASSLDTRAVAQYF. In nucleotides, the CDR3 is TGCGCCAGCAGCTTGGATACCAGGGCAGTTGCGCAGTATTTT.